The 2 T cell receptor beta chains listed next were all sequenced from one sample in a study of tumor-infiltrating lymphocytes in primary liver carcinoma. Unsorted whole blood yielded the blood RNA, and germline DNA was also extracted. The researchers produced TCR beta cDNA from 400 to 650 ng total RNA with a constant-region primer. Three-round nested multiplex PCR performed with slightly modified ARM-PCR produced the TCR beta libraries. Use of TRBV1-TRBV30 forward primers with a C-beta reverse primer characterized the first two PCR rounds, which lasted 10 cycles each. From the multiplex PCR reads, TCRdb called clonotypes with MiXCR, one entry per CDR3 protein. The top ten clones hold approximately 9% of a sample with approximately 310,000 distinct CDR3 sequences, around three fifths of them seen once. Sequencing used peripheral blood. The receptors stem from a man in his forties or fifties with primary liver carcinoma and hepatitis B virus infection.

Only one count was recorded for this clonotype. The chain uses TRBV6-5 and TRBJ1-4; 8 bases map to TRBD1. The V and J ends lost 5 bases and 8 bases, in that order; junction bases with no gene match: 7. Germline V gives CDR1 MNHEY, CDR2 SVGAGI. The CDR3 loop spans 14 amino acids. As DNA, the CDR3 is TGTGCCAGCAGTAAGGACAGGGAGGAAGAAAAACTGTTTTTT. Translating gives CASSKDREEEKLFF.

This clonotype was found many times. The rearrangement uses TRBV11-1 and TRBJ2-7; D is undetermined. Germline V gene sequence: CDR1 SGHAT, CDR2 FQDESV (reference sequence). There are 13 residues in the CDR3. V was shortened by 2 bases and J by 3 bases, with 8 bases between the two germline ends. CDR3 sequence reads: CASSLSLGYEQYF. The CDR3 DNA reads TGTGCCAGCAGCTTATCGCTCGGCTACGAGCAGTACTTC.